This entry features one TCR beta chain sequence. This entry belongs to a study of blood T cell repertoires in COVID-19. TCRdb's copy holds only in-frame clones and misses some; the assay was immunoSEQ multiplex PCR. The data contain fewer than 250,000 clones, 70% to 90% of them singletons. The cohort comprised adults aged about 18 to 90 years residing in approximately 25 US areas. The sequenced sample consisted of PBMCs or T cells enriched from blood (not recorded which). The source is a woman aged 35 to 49 with acute COVID-19.

The CDR3 spells CASSSPRTGGGYTF. CDR3 coding DNA: TGTGCCAGCAGTTCCCCCCGGACAGGGGGCGGCTACACCTTC. The genes are TRBV28 and TRBJ1-2; 11 nucleotides match TRBD1. Germline V gene lookup returns CDR1 MDHEN and CDR2 SYDVKM. The junction had 6 bases not matched to a gene; V was cut back by 4 bases and J by 8 bases. The CDR3 consists of 14 residues.